This T cell receptor beta chain came from a study of monozygotic twins with inflammatory bowel disease. Molecular identifiers with 6-nucleotide sample barcodes were added during cDNA synthesis via template switching. Two nested PCRs, run for approximately 17 and 9 cycles, were applied to TCRalpha and TCRbeta cDNA. Reanalyzing the 5' RACE reads, TCRdb keeps one entry per CDR3 protein, without DNA. The repertoire table contains 300,000 to 350,000 distinct CDR3 sequences. The germline V gene encodes CDR1 SGHRS and CDR2 YFSETQ. The CDR3 loop spans 14 amino acids. The origin of this receptor is a human donor with ulcerative colitis or Crohn's disease, or a healthy co-twin of an affected twin (not recorded which). The sequenced material came from blood. The chain uses TRBV5-1 and TRBJ1-2. CDR3 amino acids: CASSVGSADYGYTF.